Reported below is one TCR beta chain. These data come from a study of Ad26.COV2.S vaccination and SARS-CoV-2 variants. Germline loops: CDR1 MDHEN, CDR2 SYDVKM. Trimming left V 10 bases short and J 4 bases short, with 22 bases between. This CDR3 has 15 amino acids. Treatment of the sample: 15 to 20 received Ad26.COV2.S at low or high dose, single or two shots; several received placebo; per-sample allocation not given. On day 63 after the first injection, vaccine and placebo recipients gave samples. The protocol was immunoSEQ multiplex PCR, while the TCRdb copy is restricted to in-frame clones and leaves out a portion. This table holds around 400,000 clones, approximately 90% found once.

The material was peripheral blood, obtained in a trial of Ad26.COV2.S vaccine versus placebo. The chain joins TRBV28 to TRBJ1-2; unclear D gene. The source of this sequence is a person between 18 and 60 years old who received the Ad26.COV2.S COVID-19 vaccine or a placebo. The CDR3 DNA reads TGTGCCACTTCGACCCGAACCCTGGCTTTCTATGGCTACACCTTC. It codes for CATSTRTLAFYGYTF.